This note documents a single TCR beta chain sequence. This sample stems from a study of blood T cell repertoires in COVID-19. Study-level background: Acute and convalescent COVID-19 samples came from the United States, Italy and Spain. T cells, B-cell-depleted T cells, or PBMCs provided the cDNA or gDNA that served as material.

Original handling: Estimation of nucleated cell counts relied on the amplification of reference gene primers. Sequencing was performed with immunoSEQ multiplex PCR; in TCRdb, only in-frame clones are kept and a portion is missing. The DNA gave D and trimming, while V, J and clone size come from that table. The data hold about 150,000 clones, with about nine tenths observed a single time. Germline assignment: CDR1 LNHDA and CDR2 SQIVND (reference sequence). The CDR3 totals 15 residues. V was clipped by 9 bases and J by 1 base; unmatched bases: 9. This receptor was obtained from a woman aged 55-75 years with active or convalescent COVID-19. Material for sequencing was peripheral blood. The chain uses TRBV19 and TRBJ1-1; 9 bases line up with TRBD1. Written as DNA, the CDR3 is TGTGCCAGCCTAGCCCAGACAGGGGGGAACACTGAAGCTTTCTTT. This codes for CASLAQTGGNTEAFF.